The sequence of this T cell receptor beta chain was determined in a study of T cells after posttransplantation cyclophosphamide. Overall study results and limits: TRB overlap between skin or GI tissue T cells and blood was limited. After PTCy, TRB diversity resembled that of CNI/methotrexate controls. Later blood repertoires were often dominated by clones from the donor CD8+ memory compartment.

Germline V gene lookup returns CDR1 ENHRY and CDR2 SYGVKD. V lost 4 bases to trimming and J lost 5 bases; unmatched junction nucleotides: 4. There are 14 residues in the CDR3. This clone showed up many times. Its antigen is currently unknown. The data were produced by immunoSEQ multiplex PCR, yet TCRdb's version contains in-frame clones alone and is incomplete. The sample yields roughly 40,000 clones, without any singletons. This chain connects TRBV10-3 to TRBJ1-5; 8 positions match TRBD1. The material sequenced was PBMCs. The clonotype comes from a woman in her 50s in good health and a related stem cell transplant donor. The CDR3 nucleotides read TGTGCCATCAGTGTAACACAGGGGGATCAGCCCCAGCATTTT. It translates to CAISVTQGDQPQHF.